Below are 22 T cell receptor beta chains sequenced from a single sample in a study of T cells after somatic rescue of genetic block. Some clones are missing from TCRdb's copy, which holds only in-frame ones; the method was immunoSEQ multiplex PCR. This table holds 10,000 to 15,000 clones, 74% found once. Sample: peripheral blood mononuclear cells (PBMCs). The receptors were sampled from a boy between 10 and 17 years old.

This clone occurred a few times. The V gene is TRBV15, the J gene TRBJ1-6; D is perhaps TRBD1 (6 bases). This CDR3 contains 15 residues. Deletions cut 4 bases from V and 10 bases from J, with 17 bases between. Germline V CDR1 and CDR2: LNHNV, YYDKDF (reference sequence). The CDR3 DNA is TGTGCCACCAGCAATAGTAGAGGGGGTCGGTCACCCCTCCACTTT. This gives the protein CATSNSRGGRSPLHF.

The chain couples TRBV10-3 to TRBJ2-1, with 9 bases aligning to TRBD2. Looked up from germline, CDR1 is ENHRY and CDR2 is SYGVKD. The CDR3 loop spans 15 amino acids. V shed 6 bases, J shed 4 bases, and the junction held 7 bases outside the gene matches. CDR3 DNA: TGTGCCATCAGGGTCGCGGGAGGGCCGTACAATGAGCAGTTCTTC. Amino acids: CAIRVAGGPYNEQFF.

The V call is TRBV19, the J call TRBJ2-5; TRBD1 aligns across 8 bases. This CDR3 has 13 residues. Germline trimming cut 4 bases from V and 5 bases from J; bases unmatched to any gene: 3. In germline, CDR1 is LNHDA, CDR2 SQIVND (reference sequence). The CDR3 loop is CASSRDRRETQYF. In DNA, the CDR3 is TGTGCCAGTAGTAGGGACAGGAGGGAGACCCAGTACTTC.

The V call is TRBV7-9, the J call TRBJ2-3; 7 bases are shared with TRBD1. This CDR3 contains 15 residues. The junction had 5 bases not matched to a gene; V was cut back by 1 base and J by 4 bases. Looked up from germline, CDR1 is SEHNR and CDR2 is FQNEAQ (reference sequence). In DNA form, the CDR3 reads TGTGCCAGCAGCTTAGATATTGGGACAGCAGATACGCAGTATTTT. Amino acid sequence: CASSLDIGTADTQYF.

The chain has TRBV4-1 and TRBJ1-6; perhaps TRBD1 as D (5 bases). The germline V gene encodes CDR1 MGHRA and CDR2 YSYEKL. The CDR3 consists of 18 residues. V was trimmed by 3 bases and J by 6 bases, leaving 21 bases between them. The CDR3 sequence: CASSHPAGQGGGNSPLHF. The CDR3 region has the DNA TGCGCCAGCAGCCACCCCGCGGGGCAGGGAGGCGGTAATTCACCCCTCCACTTT.

The chain employs TRBV18 and TRBJ2-7, with D perhaps TRBD1 (6 bases). The V end was cut by 6 bases, the J end by 4 bases, with 22 bases between. This CDR3 contains 16 residues. Germline V CDR1 and CDR2: KGHSH, LQKENI. The CDR3 protein is CASSHTGTGIGYEQYF. CDR3 in DNA: TGTGCCAGCTCTCACACCGGAACAGGGATTGGGTACGAGCAGTACTTC.

This clone was picked up a small number of times. The chain couples TRBV28 to TRBJ2-7, with D maybe TRBD1 (6 bases). CDR1 MDHEN and CDR2 SYDVKM come from the germline V gene. Trimming pared 7 bases from V and 3 bases from J, leaving 13 bases between. This CDR3 spans 13 amino acids. The CDR3 DNA is TGTGCCAGCACCCTCACAGGGAGCTACGAGCAGTACTTC. Translating gives CASTLTGSYEQYF.

The rearrangement joins TRBV28 to TRBJ2-1, with 10 bases aligning to TRBD1. Germline lookup yields CDR1 MDHEN and CDR2 SYDVKM. This CDR3 has 15 amino acids. The V gene end was trimmed by 5 bases and the J gene end by 12 bases; junction bases not matched to a gene: 13. This CDR3 reads CASSPSGTGAHGQFF. In DNA form, the CDR3 reads TGTGCCAGCAGTCCTTCCGGGACAGGGGCCCATGGGCAGTTCTTC.

The V gene is TRBV9, the J gene TRBJ2-1; D remains unclear. The germline CDR1 and CDR2 sequences are SGDLS and YYNGEE. There are 16 residues in the CDR3. Deletions cut 3 bases from V and 3 bases from J, with 16 bases between. The CDR3 is CASSDPLGKDYNEQFF. The CDR3 DNA sequence: TGTGCCAGCAGCGACCCCCTAGGAAAGGACTACAATGAGCAGTTCTTC.

The gene calls are TRBV5-6 and TRBJ2-7; tentative D call: TRBD2 (6 bases). The CDR3 is 11 amino acids. V lost 5 bases and J 4 bases, leaving 7 bases between the germline ends. The germline V gene encodes CDR1 SGHDT and CDR2 YYEEEE. The CDR3 region is CASRGRYEQYF. The CDR3 DNA reads as TGTGCCAGCAGGGGGAGGTACGAGCAGTACTTC.

This clone is medium-sized within its sample. The V gene is TRBV2, the J gene TRBJ2-3, with 12 positions matching TRBD1. Germline V gene sequence: CDR1 SNHLY, CDR2 FYNNEI. V shed 4 bases and J 4 bases; nucleotides not matched to a gene: 3. The CDR3 runs to 15 residues. The CDR3 protein is CASSARDRGPDTQYF. The CDR3 coding sequence is TGTGCCAGCAGTGCGCGGGACAGGGGGCCAGATACGCAGTATTTT.

The chain combines TRBV28 with TRBJ2-2, with D maybe TRBD2 (6 bases). Trimming pared 5 bases from V and 1 base from J, leaving 14 bases between. The CDR3 runs 16 residues. CDR1 is MDHEN and CDR2 is SYDVKM in the germline V gene. In nucleotides, the CDR3 is TGTGCCAGCAGTCCCGCCGGGACTGAGAACACCGGGGAGCTGTTTTTT. This encodes CASSPAGTENTGELFF.

This clone was seen more than once but under ten times. The CDR3 loop is CASSLQGQGGVRETQYF. The CDR3 coding sequence is TGTGCCAGCAGCTTACAGGGACAGGGGGGGGTCCGAGAGACCCAGTACTTC. The genes are TRBV13 and TRBJ2-5; 11 nucleotides match TRBD1. CDR3 length: 17 residues. The germline V gene has CDR1 PRHDT and CDR2 FYEKMQ (reference sequence). V shed 2 bases, J shed 4 bases, and the junction held 9 bases outside the gene matches.

The rearrangement uses TRBV6-1 and TRBJ1-5; unclear D gene. The CDR3 contains 11 residues. The germline V and J ends were trimmed by 6 bases and 3 bases, with 3 bases remaining between them. Germline V gene lookup returns CDR1 MNHNS and CDR2 SASEGT. CDR3 sequence reads: CASRDNQPQHF. CDR3 coding DNA: TGTGCCAGCAGGGACAATCAGCCCCAGCATTTT.

This clone was seen just once. The chain combines TRBV4-1 with TRBJ1-2; tentative D call: TRBD1 (5 bases). Trimming pared 3 bases from V and 4 bases from J, leaving 18 bases between. The CDR3 consists of 16 residues. Germline V CDR1 and CDR2: MGHRA, YSYEKL. This chain's CDR3 is CASSQFSPGPTYGYTF. The CDR3, as DNA: TGCGCCAGCAGCCAGTTTTCACCGGGACCGACCTATGGCTACACCTTC.

The CDR3 region is CASSAGTTGGYTF. CDR3 DNA: TGTGCCAGCAGCGCCGGGACTACTGGGGGCTACACCTTC. The V call is TRBV7-2, the J call TRBJ1-2; weak D call: TRBD1 (5 bases). V lost 5 bases to trimming and J lost 8 bases, with 15 bases between them. In germline, CDR1 is SGHTA, CDR2 FQGNSA. CDR3 length: 13 amino acids.

The V gene is TRBV18, the J gene TRBJ2-1, with unresolved D. Germline lookup yields CDR1 KGHSH and CDR2 LQKENI. The V and J ends lost 6 bases and 0 bases respectively, with 12 bases between them. CDR3 length: 15 amino acids. CDR3 loop: CASSPLQSSYNEQFF. The CDR3 DNA is TGTGCCAGCTCCCCGCTACAGAGCTCCTACAATGAGCAGTTCTTC.

The chain couples TRBV7-9 to TRBJ2-5; the match to TRBD2 covers 7 bases. V shed 0 bases, J shed 3 bases, and the junction held 10 bases outside the gene matches. Germline CDR1 reads SEHNR; CDR2 reads FQNEAQ (reference sequence). This CDR3 region has 17 residues. The CDR3 is CASSLAGGGFYEETQYF. CDR3 DNA sequence: TGTGCCAGCAGCTTAGCCGGGGGAGGGTTCTACGAAGAGACCCAGTACTTC.

The sample holds a few counts of this clone. The rearrangement uses TRBV2 and TRBJ2-1; D call uncertain. The CDR3 covers 10 residues. CDR1 and CDR2 from the germline V gene are SNHLY and FYNNEI. Trimming took 3 bases from V and 12 from J, leaving 6 bases between them. This chain's CDR3 is CASSDVLQFF. The DNA of the CDR3 is TGTGCCAGCAGTGACGTACTGCAGTTCTTC.

This rearrangement joins TRBV5-4 to TRBJ1-2; possible D gene TRBD1, 5 bases. This CDR3 has 14 amino acids. Germline V gene lookup returns CDR1 SGHNT and CDR2 YYREEE (reference sequence). V was cut by 0 bases and J by 9 bases, with 15 bases left in between. In DNA, the CDR3 is TGTGCCAGCAGCTTGGCCCCAGGGTTAAATAGCTACACCTTC. This codes for CASSLAPGLNSYTF.

The V and J genes are TRBV19 and TRBJ1-5; D not resolved. There are 18 residues in the CDR3. Germline loops: CDR1 LNHDA, CDR2 SQIVND (reference sequence). V shed 3 bases and J shed 1 base, with 19 bases lying between them. For the CDR3, the DNA is TGTGCCAGTAGTATGAAGCCCTGGGCTTTTACGAGCAATCAGCCCCAGCATTTT. Translating it yields CASSMKPWAFTSNQPQHF. The full variable domain, in which reference TRBV19 and TRBJ1-5 provide the parts outside the CDR3, is DGGITQSPKYLFRKEGQNVTLSCEQNLNHDAMYWYRQDPGQGLRLIYYSQIVNDFQKGDIAEGYSVSREKKESFPLTVTSAQKNPTAFYLCASSMKPWAFTSNQPQHFGDGTRLSIL.

The chain employs TRBV11-3 and TRBJ2-3; D uncertain. Trimming took 1 base from V and 4 from J, leaving 6 bases between them. The CDR3 runs 13 residues. CDR1 SGHNT and CDR2 YENEEA come from the germline V gene. The CDR3, as DNA: TGTGCCAGCAGCTTAGGTGGGGCAGATACGCAGTATTTT. This codes for CASSLGGADTQYF.